This record looks at one TCR beta chain sequence and its context. Its antigen remains undetermined. The input lacks base qualities; no much larger clone sits a single base away. CD8 naive samples consisted of CD45RO-negative cells that were positively selected for CCR7, yielding a CD45RA+CCR7+ population without TemRA cells. The donors were healthy, HIV-negative adults with no recently reported acute infections or vaccinations. Every donor was a Caucasian adult residing in Nashville, Tennessee, USA. After blood collection by leukapheresis, PBMCs were isolated using Ficoll-Histopaque density gradient centrifugation and then cryopreserved in the vapor phase of liquid nitrogen. Purity and quantity of every magnetically sorted T cell population were checked by analytical flow cytometry. Genomic DNA was isolated from each sorted fraction and quantified by UV absorbance on a Nanodrop 2000c. TCR CDR3 regions were amplified from genomic DNA by multiplex PCR using the deep immunoSEQ assay. Genomic DNA extracted from each cell subset was distributed evenly over all wells of several immunoSEQ 96-well plates, and each plate served as one replicate. For sorted subsets, about 200 ng genomic DNA, equal to 30,000 or so T cell genomes, was loaded into each replicate PCR. Purified libraries were quantified with a Qubit 3.0 fluorometer, sized on a Bioanalyzer 2100, and re-quantified with the KAPA Library Quantification kit. Each immunoSEQ 96-well plate was sequenced on its own single-read 150-cycle Illumina NextSeq 550 flow cell. Processing in the source paper ran as follows. The immunoSEQ output contained only junctional sequences without quality scores, so filtering could not match that applied to full-length reads. Sequences were annotated with PyIR, a Python wrapper for IgBLAST v1.9, and V/J genes and CDR3 were assigned using IMGT germline references. Reads were removed for weak V/J assignments (E-value above 1e-6), missing CDR3, stop codons, out-of-frame junctions, or ambiguous translated residues. A V3J clonotype was defined by an identical inferred V gene, J gene, and CDR3 amino acid sequence. Percentage overlap between repertoires was calculated by dividing the number of shared unique clonotypes by the size of the smaller repertoire. Three approaches were used to assess repertoire richness: RTK rarefaction, the Chao1 estimator, and Recon v2.1 estimates of unobserved clonotypes. OLGA was used to compute generation probabilities for all TCRbeta clonotypes that the gDNA method yielded from several donors. This is the immuneACCESS table as TCRdb keeps it, with only in-frame sequences that have V and J called. A part of the clones is gone; compared with another copy, unresolved V genes explain less than half, and the rest is unexplained. That table furnishes V, J and clone size, whereas the DNA furnished D and trimming. The sample profile shows about 2.1 million clones; under 95% of them were found once. The ten largest clonotypes hold around 1.7% of the sample.

This sample is part of a study of shared clonotypes between healthy human individuals (dated by TCRdb to between 2020 and 2021). About the study as a whole: The cohort included a few men and a couple of women between 18 and 49 years of age. Per donor, three plates each were used for CD4 naive and CD4 memory, two for CD8 naive, and one for CD8 memory. Libraries were prepared and TCR repertoires were sequenced by different laboratories using diverse techniques, in order to increase sequencing depth and limit assay-specific biases. Leukapheresis yielded between about 0.85 and 10 billion PBMCs per donor. To estimate repertoire size and how much clonotypes are shared between individuals, the study performed deep sequencing of blood TCR repertoires from roughly five healthy adults.

Counted from cysteine to phenylalanine, this CDR3 has 17 amino acids. Left in the record is the CDR3 DNA by itself, 51 bases read in frame from the first base. Compared with germline, V lacks 7 bases and J lacks 0 bases; bases without a gene match: 12. Sequences MNHEY (CDR1) and SMNVEV (CDR2) are obtained from the germline V gene (reference sequence). What the research found in general, with its limitations: Larger estimated clonotype richness was generally found for naive subsets than for memory subsets. The genetic and exposure-history diversity represented was limited by the small number of donors. Sharing across several donors was observed for around 5% of naive CD4, over 3% of naive CD8, about 2.3% of memory CD4, and around 0.42% of memory CD8 clonotypes. Pairwise subsampling led to the expectation that sequencing depth would affect the degree of clonotype sharing among donors. Compared with non-shared clonotypes, the clonotypes found in all four sorted-subset donors had higher generation probabilities. Sampling was limited to blood, and TCR repertoires in tissue likely differ from TCR repertoires in blood. Incomplete sequencing was indicated by rarefaction of sorted-subset datasets, despite the large sequencing depth.

The TCR comes from a man aged 18 to 29 in good health. Some clones in this sample may be carry-over from other donors' samples. The chain is assembled from TRBV27 and TRBJ2-7; 10 junctional bases match TRBD2. Sequenced: naive CD8+ T cells from PBMCs. The cell subset or site label, read with the paper, signifies: CD45RA+CCR7+. The CDR3 amino acid sequence is: CASIFRLAGVDSYEQYF. The base sequence is TGTGCCAGCATCTTCCGGCTAGCGGGAGTCGACTCCTACGAGCAGTACTTC.